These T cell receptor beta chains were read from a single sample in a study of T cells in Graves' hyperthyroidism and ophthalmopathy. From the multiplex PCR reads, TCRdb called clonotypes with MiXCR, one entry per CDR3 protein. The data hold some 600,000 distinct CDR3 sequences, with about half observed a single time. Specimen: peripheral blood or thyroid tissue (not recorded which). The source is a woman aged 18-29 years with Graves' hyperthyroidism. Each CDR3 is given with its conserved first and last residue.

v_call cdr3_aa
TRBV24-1 CATKEGRGTGGYEQYF
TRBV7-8 CASSQAGDYNSPLHF
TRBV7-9 CASSLLLLRDRGRGYTF
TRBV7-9 CASSFRRGQETQYF
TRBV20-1 CSAGTSGREQYF
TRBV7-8 CASSLGVSGKYEQYF
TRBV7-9 CASGAYGYTF
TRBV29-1 CSVTGAERYTF
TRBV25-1 CASSIQGSNQPQHF
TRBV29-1 CSAAREGYEQYF
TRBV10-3 CASSYRQENNSPLHF
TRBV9 CASSVGPGTVGNTIYF
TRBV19 CASRANEGGNQPQHF
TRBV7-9 CASSLLGDQETQYF
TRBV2 CASRPSLAGNTGELFF